Below, one T cell receptor (beta chain) is given with its context. Antigen: not known. The primer mix had 60 Vbeta and 13 Jbeta primers. Sequencing was performed with immunoSEQ multiplex PCR; in TCRdb, only in-frame clones are kept and a portion is missing. Of some 210,000 clones listed, about four fifths are singletons. The CDR3 is made up of 13 amino acids. From germline, CDR1 is GTSNPN and CDR2 SVGIG (reference sequence). Trimming removed 2 bases from V and 5 bases from J; junction bases left unmatched: 3. The data were obtained in a study of cytomegalovirus exposure and HLA in healthy donors. Study-wide points: In vitro, three CMV-associated chains proved specific for CMV antigens. Productive rates of about 87% or about 30% were seen for most TCR beta V segments in an earlier analysis. Immune exposure information available was restricted to CMV serostatus.

V and J are TRBV30 and TRBJ1-5; the match to TRBD1 covers 7 bases. The sample consisted of PBMCs. This clonotype was sampled from a woman between 45 and 60 years old in good health and CMV-seropositive. The CDR3 DNA reads TGTGCCTGGAGTCTCAGGGGGGATCAGCCCCAGCATTTT. This translates into CAWSLRGDQPQHF.